Below, 24 T cell receptor beta chains from the same sample are listed, as sequenced in a study of blood T cells in healthy people across ages. Primed by a sample-barcoded 5' primer and a J-beta primer mix, a second PCR proceeded for 7 to 11 cycles. TCRdb re-derived calls from the 5' RACE reads in MiXCR, one entry per CDR3 protein. The sample lists 1 million to 1.2 million distinct CDR3 sequences, roughly two fifths occurring once. Sequencing used blood. The receptors stem from a man younger than 30 in good health.

The chain couples TRBV13 to TRBJ1-1, with 8 bases aligning to TRBD1. The CDR3 spans 14 residues. Germline V gene sequence: CDR1 PRHDT, CDR2 FYEKMQ (reference sequence). Trimming cost V 5 bases and J 6 bases; bases outside gene matches: 8. The CDR3 sequence: CASSPGTGDPEAFF. CDR3 coding DNA: TGTGCCAGCAGCCCTGGGACAGGTGACCCTGAAGCTTTCTTT.

The J gene is TRBJ2-3, the V gene TRBV9; D possibly matches TRBD1 or TRBD2 (5 bases each). Germline CDR1 reads SGDLS; CDR2 reads YYNGEE. Trimming left V 0 bases short and J 0 bases short, with 8 bases between. The length of the CDR3 is 15 residues. CDR3 sequence (DNA): TGTGCCAGCAGCGTAGTTGGGACGAGCACAGATACGCAGTATTTT. It yields the protein CASSVVGTSTDTQYF.

The rearrangement joins TRBV20-1 to TRBJ1-4; possible D gene TRBD1, 5 bases. Per germline, CDR1 DFQATT and CDR2 SNEGSKA (reference sequence). The CDR3 runs to 12 residues. The germline V and J ends were trimmed by 8 bases and 3 bases, with 10 bases remaining between them. The CDR3 loop is CSTAGPNEKLFF. The CDR3 DNA reads as TGCAGTACAGCGGGGCCTAATGAAAAACTGTTTTTT.

This clonotype turned up a few times. The rearrangement uses TRBV7-3 and TRBJ2-2; D unclear. Germline CDR1 is SGHTA and CDR2 is FQGTGA. This CDR3 has 14 amino acids. V was clipped by 2 bases and J by 6 bases, with 10 bases between them. The CDR3 region is CASSLPSSAGELFF. The CDR3 coding sequence is TGTGCCAGCAGCTTACCTAGTTCGGCCGGGGAGCTGTTTTTT.

V and J are TRBV19 and TRBJ1-2; the D is unclear. Germline V CDR1 and CDR2: LNHDA, SQIVND (reference sequence). V was pared by 0 bases and J by 6 bases, with 14 bases between. The CDR3 runs to 15 residues. CDR3 sequence: CASSIDLDQLDGYTF. The CDR3 bases are TGTGCCAGTAGTATAGATCTCGACCAACTCGATGGCTACACCTTC.

The rearrangement joins TRBV6-6 to TRBJ2-5; D ambiguous. CDR1 MNHNY and CDR2 SVGAGI come from the germline V gene (reference sequence). The CDR3 runs 14 residues. V was pared by 4 bases and J by 11 bases, with 20 bases between. In DNA, the CDR3 is TGTGCCAGCAGTTTGCCGGACGGATCCTACAAGCAGTACTTC. Amino acids: CASSLPDGSYKQYF.

This clonotype was seen only a few times. This chain links TRBV12-3 or TRBV12-4 with TRBJ1-5; no definite D call. Trimming shortened V by 7 bases and J by 7 bases, and 17 bases separated the two germline ends. This CDR3 is built from 14 residues. DNA of the CDR3: TGTGCCAGCACCCTAACCCCCGACGGGCAGCCCCAGCATTTT. This translates into CASTLTPDGQPQHF.

The genes are TRBV7-2 and TRBJ2-5; D possibly matches TRBD1 or TRBD2 (5 bases each). With 4 bases removed from V and 5 bases from J, the gap between germline ends came to 20 bases. CDR1 is SGHTA and CDR2 is FQGNSA in the germline V gene. The CDR3 sequence is 16 residues long. The CDR3 loop reads CASSYGSGGGTETQYF. DNA for the CDR3: TGTGCCAGCAGCTATGGTTCGGGTGGGGGAACCGAGACCCAGTACTTC.

The rearrangement uses TRBV4-2 and TRBJ1-5, with D possibly being TRBD1 (6 bases). The germline V gene encodes CDR1 LGHNA and CDR2 YNFKEQ. The CDR3 has 17 amino acids. The V end was cut by 0 bases, the J end by 7 bases, with 19 bases between. The CDR3 protein is CASSQDPRDTGRQPQHF. In DNA, the CDR3 is TGTGCCAGCAGCCAAGATCCCCGGGACACCGGTCGGCAGCCCCAGCATTTT.

This chain joins TRBV2 and TRBJ2-2; D is unclear. CDR1 SNHLY and CDR2 FYNNEI come from the germline V gene. The CDR3 runs 15 residues. V was pared by 5 bases and J by 5 bases, with 15 bases between. CDR3 nucleotide sequence: TGTGCCAGCAGTCCAGACAAAATTTGGACCGGGGAGCTGTTTTTT. Its protein is CASSPDKIWTGELFF.

The gene calls are TRBV20-1 and TRBJ2-1, with D perhaps matching TRBD1 or TRBD2 (5 bases each). The DNA end is a closer match to TRBJ2-7, so the J assignment may be wrong. Germline CDR1 and CDR2: DFQATT and SNEGSKA (reference sequence). This CDR3 contains 14 residues. The CDR3 sequence: CSAQTDGAYNEQYF. The CDR3 coding sequence is TGCAGTGCGCAGACTGACGGGGCTTACAATGAGCAGTACTTC.

The chain uses TRBV20-1 and TRBJ1-2, with 12 bases that match TRBD1. Germline V gene sequence: CDR1 DFQATT, CDR2 SNEGSKA (reference sequence). This CDR3 comprises 18 residues. The V segment lost 0 bases and the J segment 4 bases; nucleotides outside the gene matches: 12. The CDR3 protein is CSARDSGTGGLGGYGYTF. The CDR3 DNA reads TGCAGTGCTAGAGATTCCGGGACAGGGGGCCTGGGTGGCTATGGCTACACCTTC.

V gene TRBV28 combines with J gene TRBJ2-1, with D perhaps TRBD1 (6 bases). Germline CDR1 is MDHEN and CDR2 is SYDVKM. Trimming stripped 5 bases from V and 0 bases from J, with 14 bases between. The CDR3 loop spans 16 amino acids. For the CDR3, the DNA is TGTGCCAGCAGTACCAAGGGGACAAGCTCCTACAATGAGCAGTTCTTC. This translates into CASSTKGTSSYNEQFF.

This clonotype came up a few times. The chain combines TRBV19 with TRBJ2-1, with a tentative D call TRBD2 (7 bases). The CDR3 has 16 residues. V dropped 6 bases and J dropped 0 bases, with 15 bases sitting between them. In germline, CDR1 is LNHDA, CDR2 SQIVND (reference sequence). The CDR3 loop is CASRGRGASSYNEQFF. In DNA form, the CDR3 reads TGTGCCAGTAGGGGCCGGGGGGCAAGCTCCTACAATGAGCAGTTCTTC.

The chain recombines TRBV6-5 with TRBJ1-1; D is unclear. The V gene's germline CDR1 is MNHEY and CDR2 SVGAGI. Trimming left V 2 bases short and J 4 bases short, with 20 bases between. The CDR3 is 17 residues long. CDR3: CASSYNARGPLGTEAFF. DNA for the CDR3: TGTGCCAGCAGTTACAACGCAAGAGGACCGCTCGGCACTGAAGCTTTCTTT.

This clonotype was seen a few times. The rearrangement joins TRBV12-3 or TRBV12-4 to TRBJ1-2; D gene uncertain. The length of the CDR3 is 12 residues. Trimming removed 6 bases at V and 5 bases at J, with 10 bases between. The CDR3: CASRAGFYGYTF. The CDR3 region has the DNA TGTGCCAGCAGAGCCGGGTTTTATGGCTACACCTTC.

The CDR3 sequence: CASSHAGGKNIQYF. CDR3 DNA sequence: TGTGCCAGCAGCCACGCGGGGGGGAAAAACATTCAGTACTTC. The chain couples TRBV7-2 to TRBJ2-4, with TRBD2 matching 9 bases. The CDR3 is made up of 14 amino acids. V was clipped by 5 bases and J by 4 bases; unmatched bases: 3. Germline V gives CDR1 SGHTA, CDR2 FQGNSA.

This clonotype was seen ten or more times. This chain joins TRBV29-1 and TRBJ2-1, with 9 bases that match TRBD2. In germline, CDR1 is SQVTM, CDR2 ANQGSEA. This CDR3 is 13 amino acids long. V shed 7 bases and J 5 bases; nucleotides not matched to a gene: 6. The CDR3 DNA follows: TGCAGCGGGGGACTAGCTGCGGACAATGAGCAGTTCTTC. It translates to CSGGLAADNEQFF.

This sequence joins TRBV9 and TRBJ2-1, with D tentatively TRBD1 (5 bases). Germline assignment: CDR1 SGDLS and CDR2 YYNGEE. V gave up 0 bases and J gave up 2 bases, with 12 bases separating them. The CDR3 is 16 amino acids. DNA for the CDR3: TGTGCCAGCAGCGTAGATCAGGGAAGGCCCTACAATGAGCAGTTCTTC. It encodes CASSVDQGRPYNEQFF.

This clonotype turned up a few times. The chain combines TRBV20-1 with TRBJ1-1; 8 bases map to TRBD1. Germline values: CDR1 DFQATT, CDR2 SNEGSKA (reference sequence). There are 13 residues in the CDR3. The CDR3 loop is CSVLGQANTEAFF. The CDR3 DNA reads as TGCAGCGTTCTGGGACAGGCGAACACTGAAGCTTTCTTT.

This clonotype occurred a few times. The rearrangement uses TRBV9 and TRBJ2-7; TRBD1 matches at 11 bases. With 0 bases clipped from V and 4 bases from J, the junction kept 6 bases outside the gene matches. CDR1 is SGDLS and CDR2 is YYNGEE in the germline V gene. The CDR3 has 16 amino acids. CDR3 sequence reads: CASSVGSGTGGYEQYF. The CDR3 region has the DNA TGTGCCAGCAGCGTAGGATCGGGGACAGGGGGGTACGAGCAGTACTTC.

This clonotype was observed a few times. The chain employs TRBV20-1 and TRBJ1-4; no definite D call. Between the trimmed V and J ends, which lost 0 bases and 7 bases, there was a span of 18 bases. Per the germline V gene, CDR1 is DFQATT and CDR2 is SNEGSKA (reference sequence). This CDR3 spans 16 amino acids. The CDR3 loop reads CSARDRSVSRGEKLFF. The CDR3 DNA reads TGCAGTGCTAGAGATCGCTCCGTATCCCGGGGTGAAAAACTGTTTTTT.

Only a few counts were recorded for this clonotype. The rearrangement links TRBV6-2 or TRBV6-3 to TRBJ2-3; 9 bases fit TRBD2. V was pared by 2 bases and J by 4 bases, with 7 bases of the junction left unmatched. The CDR3 is 16 amino acids. Germline V gives CDR1 MNHEY, CDR2 SVGEGT. In nucleotides, the CDR3 is TGTGCCAGCAGTTACCCCCTAGCGGGGTTCCCAGATACGCAGTATTTT. This translates into CASSYPLAGFPDTQYF.

Regarding this clonotype: One base away lies a much larger clone, so this may be a sequencing read error. The CDR3 coding sequence is TGTGCCAGCAGTTACCGATCGGGCGTAGATACGCAGTATTTT. Residues: CASSYRSGVDTQYF. The rearrangement joins TRBV6-6 to TRBJ2-3; D is uncertain. V lost 2 bases to trimming and J lost 5 bases, with 11 bases between them. The germline V gene encodes CDR1 MNHNY and CDR2 SVGAGI (reference sequence). CDR3 length: 14 residues.